This T cell receptor beta chain originates from a study of regulatory T cells in long-lasting Graves disease. This sample's time point: newly diagnosed GD, antithyroid drugs for less than 3 months. After RNA was extracted from PBMCs, the TCR library was made from it. Combining iRepertoire HTBI primers with Arm-PCR of CDR3 regions, the authors built TCR beta libraries. TCRdb re-analysed the multiplex PCR reads in MiXCR, keeping a single row per CDR3 protein. The data hold 450,000 to 650,000 distinct CDR3 sequences, with around 16% observed a single time. The trim removed 4 bases at V and 3 bases at J, leaving 3 bases unmatched. The germline CDR1 and CDR2 sequences are ENHRY and SYGVKD. There are 14 residues in the CDR3. The sample also formed part of further work on T cells in Graves' hyperthyroidism and ophthalmopathy.

The clonotype originates from a woman aged 35 to 59 with Graves disease. The chain is built from TRBV10-3 and TRBJ1-5, with 7 bases fitting TRBD1. Material: peripheral blood mononuclear cells (PBMCs), obtained at new diagnosis, from a patient treated with antithyroid drugs. The CDR3 DNA reads as TGTGCCATCAGTGGGGGACAGAACAATCAGCCCCAGCATTTT. Residues: CAISGGQNNQPQHF.